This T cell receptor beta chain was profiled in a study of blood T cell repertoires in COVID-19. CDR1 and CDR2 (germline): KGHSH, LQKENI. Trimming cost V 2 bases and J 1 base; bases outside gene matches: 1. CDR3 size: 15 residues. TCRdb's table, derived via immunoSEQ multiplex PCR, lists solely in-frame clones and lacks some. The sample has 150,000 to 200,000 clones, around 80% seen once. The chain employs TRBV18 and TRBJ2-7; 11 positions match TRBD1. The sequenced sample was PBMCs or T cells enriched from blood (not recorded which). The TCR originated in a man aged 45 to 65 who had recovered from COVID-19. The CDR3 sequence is CASSPGTGGSYEQYF. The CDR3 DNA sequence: TGTGCCAGCTCACCAGGGACAGGGGGATCCTACGAGCAGTACTTC.